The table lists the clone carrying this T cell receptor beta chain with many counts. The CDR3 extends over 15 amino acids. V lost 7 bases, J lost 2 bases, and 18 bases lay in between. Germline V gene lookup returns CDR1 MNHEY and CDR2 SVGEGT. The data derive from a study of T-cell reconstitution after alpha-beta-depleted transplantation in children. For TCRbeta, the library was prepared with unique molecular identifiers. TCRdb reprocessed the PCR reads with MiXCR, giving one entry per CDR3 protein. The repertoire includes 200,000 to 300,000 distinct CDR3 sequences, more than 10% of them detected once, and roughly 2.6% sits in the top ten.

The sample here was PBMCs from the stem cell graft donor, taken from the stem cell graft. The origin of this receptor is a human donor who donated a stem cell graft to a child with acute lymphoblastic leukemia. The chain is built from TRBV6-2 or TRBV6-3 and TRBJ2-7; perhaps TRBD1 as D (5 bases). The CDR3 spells CASNRNSQRAYEQYF. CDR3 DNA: TGTGCCAGCAACAGGAACTCCCAAAGGGCCTACGAGCAGTACTTC.